The source of this T cell receptor (beta chain) is a study of blood T cell repertoires in COVID-19. About the research overall: The origin of the acute and convalescent COVID-19 samples was the United States, Italy and Spain.

Only in-frame clones appear in the TCRdb table, and some are missing; sequencing was by immunoSEQ multiplex PCR. This repertoire shows some 340,000 clones, 90% to 95% found once; its top ten account for 3.9%. Those enrolled, adults aged roughly 18 to 90 years, came from about two dozen US areas. Someone with COVID-19 had been met by exposed participants within 2 weeks before study entry. The specimen was PBMCs or T cells enriched from blood (not recorded which). The receptor's source is a woman in her 30s who had been exposed to COVID-19.

CDR3 in amino acids: CASSPRTGRRAEAFF. The CDR3 DNA reads as TGTGCCAGCAGCCCCCGGACAGGGAGAAGAGCTGAAGCTTTCTTT. The V gene is TRBV3-1 (or the pseudogene TRBV3-2), the J gene TRBJ1-1; 8 nucleotides agree with TRBD1. CDR3 length equals 15 residues. Germline V gene sequence: CDR1 LGHDT, CDR2 YNNKEL (reference sequence). V was pared by 4 bases and J by 6 bases, with 10 bases of the junction left unmatched.